Listed below are T cell receptor beta chains from one sample, sequenced in a study of cytomegalovirus exposure and HLA in healthy donors. Measured with immunoSEQ multiplex PCR; TCRdb has only the in-frame clones, and not every one. The repertoire has under 200,000 clones, 70% to 85% of them found once; the top ten carry around 6%. The sequenced sample was PBMCs. The receptors shown here come from a man in his forties or fifties in good health and CMV-seropositive. Both conserved end residues are part of each CDR3. A D gene is named only where the DNA matches it firmly. Where a row states a size, it is once, few, many or the class of an expanded clone; other rows omit it.

j_gene: TRBJ2-3
v_gene: TRBV9
abundance: -
d_gene: TRBD1
CDR3aa: CASSVEAGGKDTQYF
CDR3nt: TGTGCCAGCAGCGTAGAGGCAGGGGGCAAAGATACGCAGTATTTT

j_gene: TRBJ1-3
v_gene: TRBV19
abundance: -
d_gene: -
CDR3aa: CASSIYLSGNTIYF
CDR3nt: TGTGCCAGTAGTATCTATCTCTCTGGAAACACCATATATTTT

j_gene: TRBJ1-4
v_gene: TRBV7-9
abundance: -
d_gene: -
CDR3aa: CASSNTQTNEKLFF
CDR3nt: TGTGCCAGCAGCAACACGCAGACTAATGAAAAACTGTTTTTT

j_gene: TRBJ2-5
v_gene: TRBV28
abundance: -
d_gene: -
CDR3aa: CASSPTGTTFGTQYF
CDR3nt: TGTGCCAGCAGTCCTACCGGGACAACCTTCGGGACCCAGTACTTC

j_gene: TRBJ1-1
v_gene: TRBV7-3
abundance: -
d_gene: TRBD1
CDR3aa: CASSLGQARFGRTEAFF
CDR3nt: TGTGCCAGCAGTCTAGGACAGGCAAGGTTCGGTCGTACTGAAGCTTTCTTT

j_gene: TRBJ1-2
v_gene: TRBV19
abundance: -
d_gene: TRBD1
CDR3aa: CAASYGQGGPYTF
CDR3nt: TGTGCCGCGAGTTACGGACAGGGAGGACCCTACACCTTC

j_gene: TRBJ2-1
v_gene: TRBV9
abundance: -
d_gene: TRBD2
CDR3aa: CASSSGTIKNNEQFF
CDR3nt: TGTGCCAGCAGCAGCGGGACTATCAAAAACAATGAGCAGTTCTTC

j_gene: TRBJ2-1
v_gene: TRBV2
abundance: -
d_gene: TRBD2
CDR3aa: CASSEGASGIYNEQFF
CDR3nt: TGTGCCAGCAGTGAAGGGGCTAGCGGGATATACAATGAGCAGTTCTTC

j_gene: TRBJ2-5
v_gene: TRBV6-5
abundance: -
d_gene: TRBD2
CDR3aa: CASSYGTSGYQETQYF
CDR3nt: TGTGCCAGCAGTTACGGGACTAGCGGGTACCAAGAGACCCAGTACTTC

j_gene: TRBJ1-2
v_gene: TRBV5-1
abundance: -
d_gene: TRBD1
CDR3aa: CASSSNDRDYGYTF
CDR3nt: TGCGCCAGCAGCTCGAACGACAGGGACTATGGCTACACCTTC

j_gene: TRBJ2-1
v_gene: TRBV25-1
abundance: -
d_gene: -
CDR3aa: CASSKPLATVLYNEQFF
CDR3nt: TGTGCCAGCAGTAAACCCCTAGCGACGGTCCTCTACAATGAGCAGTTCTTC

j_gene: TRBJ2-7
v_gene: TRBV18
abundance: -
d_gene: TRBD1
CDR3aa: CASSQRGGFPYEQYF
CDR3nt: TGTGCCAGCTCACAACGAGGGGGCTTCCCCTACGAGCAGTACTTC

j_gene: TRBJ2-1
v_gene: TRBV14
abundance: few
d_gene: -
CDR3aa: CASSQDSQNNEQFF
CDR3nt: TGTGCCAGCAGCCAAGATTCTCAGAACAATGAGCAGTTCTTC

j_gene: TRBJ2-1
v_gene: TRBV6-5
abundance: -
d_gene: TRBD2
CDR3aa: CASMQMWGGEQFF
CDR3nt: TGTGCCAGCATGCAGATGTGGGGGGGTGAGCAGTTCTTC

j_gene: TRBJ2-1
v_gene: TRBV11-2
abundance: -
d_gene: -
CDR3aa: CASSLVTSARYNEQFF
CDR3nt: TGTGCCAGCAGCTTAGTAACGAGTGCCAGGTACAATGAGCAGTTCTTC

j_gene: TRBJ1-1
v_gene: TRBV19
abundance: -
d_gene: TRBD1
CDR3aa: CASSIRTGGGNTEAFF
CDR3nt: TGTGCCAGTAGTATAAGGACAGGGGGAGGGAACACTGAAGCTTTCTTT

j_gene: TRBJ2-2
v_gene: TRBV5-1
abundance: -
d_gene: TRBD2
CDR3aa: CASSLALAGGTGELFF
CDR3nt: TGCGCCAGCAGCTTGGCTCTAGCGGGGGGCACCGGGGAGCTGTTTTTT

j_gene: TRBJ1-2
v_gene: TRBV10-1
abundance: -
d_gene: TRBD1
CDR3aa: CASSLGQAYGYTF
CDR3nt: TGCGCCAGCAGTTTGGGACAGGCCTATGGCTACACCTTC

j_gene: TRBJ2-1
v_gene: TRBV25-1
abundance: -
d_gene: -
CDR3aa: CASSEYHYNEQFF
CDR3nt: TGTGCCAGCAGTGAATACCACTACAATGAGCAGTTCTTC

j_gene: TRBJ2-1
v_gene: TRBV5-1
abundance: -
d_gene: TRBD2
CDR3aa: CASSLPGLAGGIYNEQFF
CDR3nt: TGCGCCAGCAGTTTGCCTGGACTAGCGGGAGGTATCTACAATGAGCAGTTCTTC

j_gene: TRBJ2-3
v_gene: TRBV5-1
abundance: -
d_gene: -
CDR3aa: CASRRGGFDTQYF
CDR3nt: TGCGCCAGCAGGAGGGGGGGCTTTGATACGCAGTATTTT

j_gene: TRBJ1-1
v_gene: TRBV2
abundance: -
d_gene: -
CDR3aa: CASSKNRVVGTEAFF
CDR3nt: TGTGCCAGCAGTAAAAACAGGGTGGTGGGCACTGAAGCTTTCTTT

j_gene: TRBJ1-2
v_gene: TRBV29-1
abundance: -
d_gene: TRBD1
CDR3aa: CSGRDRNYGYTF
CDR3nt: TGCAGCGGTAGGGACAGAAACTATGGCTACACCTTC

j_gene: TRBJ2-7
v_gene: TRBV9
abundance: -
d_gene: -
CDR3aa: CASSVAGSDYEQYF
CDR3nt: TGTGCCAGCAGCGTAGCAGGGTCCGACTACGAGCAGTACTTC

j_gene: TRBJ2-3
v_gene: TRBV25-1
abundance: many
d_gene: -
CDR3aa: CASSEYGATDTQYF
CDR3nt: TGTGCCAGCAGTGAATATGGGGCCACAGATACGCAGTATTTT

j_gene: TRBJ1-2
v_gene: TRBV19
abundance: -
d_gene: -
CDR3aa: CASSIRGHRYYTF
CDR3nt: TGTGCCAGTAGTATTAGAGGCCACCGATATTACACCTTC

j_gene: TRBJ2-5
v_gene: TRBV5-4
abundance: once
d_gene: TRBD1
CDR3aa: CASSYVTGEETQYF
CDR3nt: TGTGCCAGCAGCTACGTGACAGGGGAAGAGACCCAGTACTTC

j_gene: TRBJ1-4
v_gene: TRBV5-4
abundance: few
d_gene: TRBD1
CDR3aa: CASKGQGFNEKLFF
CDR3nt: TGTGCCAGCAAGGGACAGGGGTTTAATGAAAAACTGTTTTTT

j_gene: TRBJ1-1
v_gene: TRBV28
abundance: -
d_gene: -
CDR3aa: CASSSTDWDTEAFF
CDR3nt: TGTGCCAGCAGTTCCACCGACTGGGACACTGAAGCTTTCTTT

j_gene: TRBJ1-1
v_gene: TRBV2
abundance: -
d_gene: -
CDR3aa: CASSAQGNTEAFF
CDR3nt: TGTGCCAGCAGCGCTCAGGGGAACACTGAAGCTTTCTTT

j_gene: TRBJ2-6
v_gene: TRBV19
abundance: -
d_gene: -
CDR3aa: CASSMGGPGQFLSGANVLTF
CDR3nt: TGTGCCAGTAGTATGGGGGGACCGGGACAGTTTCTCTCTGGGGCCAACGTCCTGACTTTC

j_gene: TRBJ2-5
v_gene: TRBV5-6
abundance: -
d_gene: TRBD2
CDR3aa: CASSFPTSGVQETQYF
CDR3nt: TGTGCCAGCAGCTTCCCGACTAGCGGAGTCCAAGAGACCCAGTACTTC

j_gene: TRBJ1-6
v_gene: TRBV12-5
abundance: -
d_gene: TRBD1
CDR3aa: CASALGTGASPLHF
CDR3nt: TGTGCTAGTGCATTGGGGACAGGGGCTTCACCCCTCCACTTT

j_gene: TRBJ1-6
v_gene: TRBV6-1
abundance: -
d_gene: -
CDR3aa: CASSGAGNSPLHF
CDR3nt: TGTGCCAGCAGTGGGGCAGGGAATTCACCCCTCCACTTT

j_gene: TRBJ2-2
v_gene: TRBV7-9
abundance: -
d_gene: TRBD2
CDR3aa: CASSLGLAGVRTGELFF
CDR3nt: TGTGCCAGCAGCTTAGGGCTAGCGGGAGTACGTACCGGGGAGCTGTTTTTT

j_gene: TRBJ2-3
v_gene: TRBV7-9
abundance: -
d_gene: TRBD2
CDR3aa: CASKLAGSFTDTQYF
CDR3nt: TGTGCCAGCAAGCTAGCGGGGTCGTTCACAGATACGCAGTATTTT

j_gene: TRBJ2-1
v_gene: TRBV9
abundance: -
d_gene: TRBD2
CDR3aa: CASSPGLAESSYNEQFF
CDR3nt: TGTGCCAGCAGCCCGGGACTAGCGGAAAGCTCCTACAATGAGCAGTTCTTC

j_gene: TRBJ1-2
v_gene: TRBV5-1
abundance: -
d_gene: -
CDR3aa: CASSFPGDGYTF
CDR3nt: TGCGCCAGCAGCTTTCCGGGGGATGGCTACACCTTC

j_gene: TRBJ2-1
v_gene: TRBV9
abundance: -
d_gene: -
CDR3aa: CASSPGGYHNEQFF
CDR3nt: TGTGCCAGCAGCCCTGGAGGGTACCACAATGAGCAGTTCTTC

j_gene: TRBJ2-1
v_gene: TRBV18
abundance: -
d_gene: TRBD1
CDR3aa: CASSDRVGRNEQFF
CDR3nt: TGTGCCAGCTCCGACAGGGTGGGAAGGAATGAGCAGTTCTTC

j_gene: TRBJ2-7
v_gene: TRBV4-1
abundance: -
d_gene: -
CDR3aa: CASSRSGSSYEQYF
CDR3nt: TGCGCCAGCAGCCGGTCCGGGTCTTCCTACGAGCAGTACTTC

j_gene: TRBJ1-6
v_gene: TRBV30
abundance: -
d_gene: -
CDR3aa: CAWSVPSEVPVNSPLHF
CDR3nt: TGTGCCTGGAGTGTACCCTCCGAGGTCCCGGTGAATTCACCCCTCCACTTT

j_gene: TRBJ2-1
v_gene: TRBV7-9
abundance: -
d_gene: TRBD2
CDR3aa: CASSLPSSGGDNEQFF
CDR3nt: TGTGCCAGCAGCTTGCCGTCTAGCGGGGGAGACAATGAGCAGTTCTTC

j_gene: TRBJ1-4
v_gene: TRBV13
abundance: -
d_gene: -
CDR3aa: CASSSRDEKLFF
CDR3nt: TGTGCCAGCAGCTCCCGAGATGAAAAACTGTTTTTT

j_gene: TRBJ1-3
v_gene: TRBV19
abundance: -
d_gene: -
CDR3aa: CASSMGLTSGNTIYF
CDR3nt: TGTGCCAGTAGTATGGGCCTTACCTCTGGAAACACCATATATTTT

j_gene: TRBJ2-2
v_gene: TRBV19
abundance: -
d_gene: -
CDR3aa: CASSIDPYTGELFF
CDR3nt: TGTGCCAGTAGTATAGATCCCTACACCGGGGAGCTGTTTTTT

j_gene: TRBJ2-5
v_gene: TRBV18
abundance: few
d_gene: -
CDR3aa: CASSLTEQETQYF
CDR3nt: TGTGCCAGCTCCCTGACTGAACAAGAGACCCAGTACTTC

j_gene: TRBJ1-4
v_gene: TRBV6-1
abundance: -
d_gene: -
CDR3aa: CASSEKEVPRGGLPPFNEKLFF
CDR3nt: TGTGCCAGCAGTGAAAAAGAAGTACCCAGGGGTGGCCTACCGCCGTTCAATGAAAAACTGTTTTTT

j_gene: TRBJ1-2
v_gene: TRBV12-5
abundance: -
d_gene: TRBD1
CDR3aa: CASGLVLGQGSNYGYTF
CDR3nt: TGTGCTAGTGGTTTGGTACTAGGACAGGGGTCTAACTATGGCTACACCTTC

j_gene: TRBJ2-7
v_gene: TRBV6-5
abundance: -
d_gene: TRBD1
CDR3aa: CASSATGTGTYEQYF
CDR3nt: TGTGCCAGCAGTGCAACCGGGACAGGGACCTACGAGCAGTACTTC

j_gene: TRBJ2-3
v_gene: TRBV7-9
abundance: -
d_gene: -
CDR3aa: CASSRSVPDTQYF
CDR3nt: TGTGCCAGCAGTAGGAGCGTCCCAGATACGCAGTATTTT

j_gene: TRBJ2-7
v_gene: TRBV4-1
abundance: -
d_gene: TRBD2
CDR3aa: CASSQEGRGGGRDEQYF
CDR3nt: TGCGCCAGCAGCCAAGAGGGACGGGGGGGAGGAAGAGACGAGCAGTACTTC

j_gene: TRBJ1-2
v_gene: TRBV4-1
abundance: -
d_gene: -
CDR3aa: CASSQDTGNYGYTF
CDR3nt: TGCGCCAGCAGCCAAGATACAGGAAACTATGGCTATACCTTC

j_gene: TRBJ1-1
v_gene: TRBV11-3
abundance: once
d_gene: -
CDR3aa: CASSREEENLKAFF
CDR3nt: TGTGCCAGCAGCCGAGAGGAGGAGAACCTAAAAGCTTTCTTT